This T cell receptor (beta chain) is from a study of vaccination and CD4 T cells after COVID-19. Study-wide background: Overlapping spike peptides from SARS-CoV-2, HCoV-NL63, HCoV-OC43 and HCoV-229E served to stimulate the cells.

This sample's treatment: approximately nine-day PBMC culture with coronavirus spike peptide pools or control peptides (ViraFEST assay). Positive PCR tests were logged from March through December 2020, ahead of US Alpha, Beta and Delta variants. Turning to this clonotype: The antigen is unknown.

Cultured CD4+ T cells had their DNA profiled by the Oncomine TCR Beta short-read assay. TCRdb reanalysed the PCR reads using MiXCR and keeps one entry per CDR3 protein. In the table there are more than 15,000 distinct CDR3 sequences, approximately 22% of which are singletons. Study-level findings and limits: A median approximately 86% of convalescent patients' SARS-CoV-2-reactive clones emerged only after vaccination.

The CDR3 sequence is 15 residues long. Germline-derived CDR1 and CDR2 are MRHNA and SNTAGT. Deletions cut 5 bases from V and 2 bases from J, with 14 bases between. This receptor was taken from a human donor with COVID-19. J is TRBJ2-3 and V is TRBV6-4; D might be TRBD2 (6 bases). The sample comprised cultured CD4+ T cells from blood. This chain's CDR3 is CASSYRGKNTDTQYF. In nucleotides, the CDR3 is TGTGCCAGCAGTTACCGGGGGAAGAACACAGATACGCAGTATTTT.